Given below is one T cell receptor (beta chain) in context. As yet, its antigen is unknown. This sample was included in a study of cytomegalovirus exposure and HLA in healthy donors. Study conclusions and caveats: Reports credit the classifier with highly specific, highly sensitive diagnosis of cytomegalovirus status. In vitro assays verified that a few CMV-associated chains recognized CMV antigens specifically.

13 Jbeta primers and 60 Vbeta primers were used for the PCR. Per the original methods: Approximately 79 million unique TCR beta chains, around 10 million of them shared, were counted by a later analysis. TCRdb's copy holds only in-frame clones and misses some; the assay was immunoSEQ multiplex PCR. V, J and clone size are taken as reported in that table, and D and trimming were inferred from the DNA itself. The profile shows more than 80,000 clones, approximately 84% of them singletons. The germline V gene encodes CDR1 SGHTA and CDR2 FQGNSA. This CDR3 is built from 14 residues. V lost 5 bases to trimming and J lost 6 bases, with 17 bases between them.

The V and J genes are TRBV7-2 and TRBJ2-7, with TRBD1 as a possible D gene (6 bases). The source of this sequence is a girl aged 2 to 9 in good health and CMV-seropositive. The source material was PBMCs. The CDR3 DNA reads TGTGCCAGCAGCCCGCGGCAGGGGAGATCCGAGCAGTACTTC. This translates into CASSPRQGRSEQYF.